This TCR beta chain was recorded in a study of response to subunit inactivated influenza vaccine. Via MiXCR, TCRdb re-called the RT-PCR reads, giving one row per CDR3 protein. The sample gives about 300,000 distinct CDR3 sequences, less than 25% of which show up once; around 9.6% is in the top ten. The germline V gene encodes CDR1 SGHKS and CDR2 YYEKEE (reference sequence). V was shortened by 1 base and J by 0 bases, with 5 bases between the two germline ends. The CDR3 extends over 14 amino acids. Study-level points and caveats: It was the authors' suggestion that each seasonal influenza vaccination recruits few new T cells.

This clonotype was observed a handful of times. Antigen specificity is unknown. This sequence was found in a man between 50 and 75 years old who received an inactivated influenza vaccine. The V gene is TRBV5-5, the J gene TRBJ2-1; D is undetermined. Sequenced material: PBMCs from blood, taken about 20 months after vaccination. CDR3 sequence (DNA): TGTGCCAGCAGCTTGATAGTCTCCTACAATGAGCAGTTCTTC. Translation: CASSLIVSYNEQFF. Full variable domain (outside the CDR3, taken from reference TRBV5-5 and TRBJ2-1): DAGVTQSPTHLIKTRGQQVTLRCSPISGHKSVSWYQQVLGQGPQFIFQYYEKEERGRGNFPDRFSARQFPNYSSELNVNALLLGDSALYLCASSLIVSYNEQFFGPGTRLTVL.